This is a list of T cell receptor beta chains from one sample in a study of identical twins. TCRdb re-derived calls from the 5' RACE reads in MiXCR, one entry per CDR3 protein. The data hold 1.5 million to 2 million distinct CDR3 sequences, with around 29% observed a single time. The sample taken for sequencing was cord blood. These receptors originate from a newborn girl in good health. Both conserved end residues are part of each CDR3. The D gene is left open where the match is weak. Part of the rows lack a size; the others show once, few, many or a class for expanded clones.

>NA|NA|TRBJ1-6|TRBV28
TGTGCCAGCAATTTCCCCGAAGGGACGGCTAATTCACCCCTCCACTTT
CASNFPEGTANSPLHF
>NA|NA|TRBJ1-5|TRBV30
TGTGCCTGGAGCCGGGATTTCAATCAGCCCCAGCATTTT
CAWSRDFNQPQHF
>NA|NA|TRBJ2-1|TRBV20-1
TGCAGTGCTAGCCCCGGGTCAAACTACAATGAGCAGTTCTTC
CSASPGSNYNEQFF
>many|NA|TRBJ2-3|TRBV4-2
TGTGCCAGCAGCCAAGACCCGCTAGCGCAAGATACGCAGTATTTT
CASSQDPLAQDTQYF
>few|NA|TRBJ1-2|TRBV5-1
TGCGCCAGCAGCTTGGACAGTCCTAGGGGCTATGGCTACACCTTC
CASSLDSPRGYGYTF
>NA|NA|TRBJ2-7|TRBV7-8
TGTGCCAGCAGCTTACGTTCCCCGAGCTCCTACGAGCAGTACTTC
CASSLRSPSSYEQYF
>few|NA|TRBJ2-2|TRBV6-2/TRBV6-3
TGTGCCAGCAGTTACATGATCCTCGGCGGGGAGCTGTTTTTT
CASSYMILGGELFF
>NA|NA|TRBJ2-3|TRBV4-1
TGCGCCAGCAGCTCCCGACCGGGACCAGGGAGCACAGATACGCAGTATTTT
CASSSRPGPGSTDTQYF
>NA|NA|TRBJ2-7|TRBV5-5
TGTGCCAGCACCTTGCCCCCCTCCTACTCCTACGAGCAGTACTTC
CASTLPPSYSYEQYF
>NA|NA|TRBJ1-2|TRBV6-2/TRBV6-3
TGTGCCAGCAGTCACGGGAACTACTATGGCAACACCTTC
CASSHGNYYGNTF
>few|TRBD1|TRBJ2-4|TRBV9
TGTGCCAGCAGCGTAGCCGAGACAGGGTATCGGCAGTACTTC
CASSVAETGYRQYF
>NA|TRBD1|TRBJ1-4|TRBV28
TGTGCCAGCACAGAATCCGGGACAGGGGAGAGGAAACTGTTTTTT
CASTESGTGERKLFF
>NA|TRBD1|TRBJ1-1|TRBV6-6
TGTGCCAGCAGTTACTCGATGACAGGGGGGAACACTGAAGCTTTCTTT
CASSYSMTGGNTEAFF
>few|NA|TRBJ2-1|TRBV5-1
TGCGCCAGCAGCTTACTCTGGACAGACAGTGGGATCAATGAGCAGTTCTTC
CASSLLWTDSGINEQFF
>few|TRBD1|TRBJ2-7|TRBV20-1
TGCAGTGCTGATACAGGGGGCTTCCCCTACGAGCAGTACTTC
CSADTGGFPYEQYF
>NA|NA|TRBJ2-7|TRBV3-1
TGTGCCAGCAGCTCAGGCCTACGGTATTTCTCCTACAATGAGCAGTACTTC
CASSSGLRYFSYNEQYF
>few|NA|TRBJ1-4|TRBV12-3/TRBV12-4
TGTGCCACGAGGGGGGCGAGAGGGAATGGGAAACTGTTTTTT
CATRGARGNGKLFF
>NA|TRBD2|TRBJ2-3|TRBV2
TGTGCCAGCAGTGAAAGGCCTAGCGGTGTAACTAGCACAGATACGCAGTATTTT
CASSERPSGVTSTDTQYF
>NA|NA|TRBJ2-5|TRBV20-1
TGCAGTGAGAAGTCGAGCGTTGAAGAGACCCAGTACTTC
CSEKSSVEETQYF
>few|NA|TRBJ2-3|TRBV12-3/TRBV12-4
TGTGCCAGCAGCGACGGGGACACAGATACGCAGTATTTT
CASSDGDTDTQYF
>few|TRBD2|TRBJ2-1|TRBV11-2
TGTGCCAGCACCTGGAGCGGGGGGAATAATGAGCAGTTCTTC
CASTWSGGNNEQFF
>NA|TRBD2|TRBJ2-1|TRBV10-1
TGCGCCAGCAGTAATAGCGGGGGGGAAAACAATGAGCAGTTCTTC
CASSNSGGENNEQFF
>NA|NA|TRBJ2-5|TRBV30
TGTGCCTGGAGTCCGCCACGTCGGGAGACCCAGTACTTC
CAWSPPRRETQYF
>NA|NA|TRBJ1-6|TRBV4-2
TGTGCCAGCAGCCAAGAATCCCGACAGTATAATTCACCCCTCCACTTT
CASSQESRQYNSPLHF
>NA|TRBD1|TRBJ1-1|TRBV27
TGTGCCAGCATTCACCCGGGACAGGGATTGAACACTGAAGCTTTCTTT
CASIHPGQGLNTEAFF
>NA|NA|TRBJ2-1|TRBV5-1
TGCGCCAGCAGTCCCCTTGGGACTCCCAATGAGCAGTTCTTC
CASSPLGTPNEQFF
>NA|NA|TRBJ2-1|TRBV2
TGTGCCAGCAATTACGGGGGCCAGGGGGAGCAGTTCTTC
CASNYGGQGEQFF
>few|TRBD2|TRBJ2-3|TRBV7-9
TGTGCCAGCAGCCCTCGGACTAGCGGGGGGGCAGATACGCAGTATTTT
CASSPRTSGGADTQYF
>NA|NA|TRBJ2-6|TRBV9
TGTGCCAGCAGCTATACTAAACCAGGGGTTGGGGCCAACGTCCTGACTTTC
CASSYTKPGVGANVLTF
>NA|NA|TRBJ1-1|TRBV28
TGTGCCAGCACCTCTCTCCGGGGCGCTACCACTGAAGCTTTCTTT
CASTSLRGATTEAFF
>few|NA|TRBJ1-4|TRBV11-2
TGTGCCAGCAGACAAGGGTTTGAAAAACTGTTTTTT
CASRQGFEKLFF
>NA|NA|TRBJ2-2|TRBV6-1
TGTGCCAGCAGGGAGGGAACGGTCACCGGGGAGCTGTTTTTT
CASREGTVTGELFF
>NA|NA|TRBJ2-3|TRBV2
TGTGCCAGCAGTGTTTCAGGTCCCCCCTGGACGACCCATACGCAGTATTTT
CASSVSGPPWTTHTQYF
>few|NA|TRBJ2-3|TRBV7-9
TGTGCCAGCGGCCGGGACTCCCTTGATACGCAGTATTTT
CASGRDSLDTQYF
>NA|TRBD2|TRBJ2-3|TRBV15
TGTGCCACCAGCAGGGAACGGCGGGAGTTAGATACGCGGTATTTT
CATSRERRELDTRYF
>NA|NA|TRBJ1-4|TRBV30
TGTGCCTGGCCAAAGGGGCCAGCTAATGAAAAACTGTTTTTT
CAWPKGPANEKLFF
>NA|NA|TRBJ2-1|TRBV18
TGTGCCAGCTCACGCCCCCTGACAGGTGTCAATGAGCAGTTCTTC
CASSRPLTGVNEQFF
>few|NA|TRBJ2-3|TRBV2
TGTGCCTCGCTTATGACAGATACGCAGTATTTT
CASLMTDTQYF
>few|NA|TRBJ2-7|TRBV5-6
TGTGCCAGCAGCTTGGCGGGTTGGCTCTACGAGCAGTACTTC
CASSLAGWLYEQYF
>few|NA|TRBJ1-5|TRBV2
TGTGCCAGCAGTGGAGGGGGTACGGGGAATCAGCCCCAGCATTTT
CASSGGGTGNQPQHF
>NA|NA|TRBJ1-2|TRBV20-1
TGCAGTGCTAGAGATCTCGCCCCCGGCTATGGCTACACCTTC
CSARDLAPGYGYTF
>few|NA|TRBJ1-6|TRBV5-1
TGCGCCAGCAGCTTACCAGTATATAATTCACCCCTCCACTTT
CASSLPVYNSPLHF
>NA|TRBD2|TRBJ2-5|TRBV7-2
TGTGCCAGCAGCTTAGCGGGGGGGACCCCTCGGGAGCAGTACTTC
CASSLAGGTPREQYF
>NA|NA|TRBJ2-4|TRBV5-1
TGCGCCAGCAGCTTGCCGACAGGCTCCTACAATGAGCAGTACTTC
CASSLPTGSYNEQYF
>NA|NA|TRBJ1-3|TRBV6-6
TGTGCCAGCAGTTACTCGTTGGACAGCAACCGAAACACCATATATTTT
CASSYSLDSNRNTIYF
>NA|TRBD2|TRBJ2-1|TRBV4-1
TGCGCCAGCAGGGACTCCGGGACTAGAAACAACAATGAGCAGTTCTTC
CASRDSGTRNNNEQFF